These 12 T cell receptor beta chains share one sample of origin, sequenced in a study of blood T cell repertoires in COVID-19. Assay: immunoSEQ multiplex PCR; the TCRdb copy retains only in-frame clones and omits some. The sample has approximately 220,000 clones; roughly 83% are singletons. Sample: peripheral blood. The receptors derive from a man in his forties or fifties with acute or convalescent COVID-19.

This chain connects TRBV19 to TRBJ1-3; D is possibly TRBD1 (6 bases). This CDR3 is built from 15 residues. Trimming shortened V by 3 bases and J by 4 bases, and 13 bases separated the two germline ends. Germline V lookup: CDR1 LNHDA, CDR2 SQIVND (reference sequence). This CDR3 is CASSISGTRGNTIYF. The CDR3 coding sequence is TGTGCCAGTAGTATTTCCGGGACACGCGGAAACACCATATATTTT.

CDR3 residues: CSVPHPLTSGRDTQYF. CDR3 DNA sequence: TGCAGCGTTCCGCACCCTCTGACTAGCGGGAGGGATACGCAGTATTTT. The rearrangement joins TRBV29-1 to TRBJ2-3, with 13 nucleotides matching TRBD2. The CDR3 length is 16 residues. Germline V gives CDR1 SQVTM, CDR2 ANQGSEA. V lost 5 bases, J lost 6 bases, and 11 bases stayed unmatched.

This clone appeared once. V is TRBV18 and J is TRBJ2-1; 15 bases align to TRBD2. Germline V gene data show CDR1 as KGHSH and CDR2 as LQKENI. The length of the CDR3 is 18 residues. V shed 4 bases, J shed 9 bases, and the junction held 13 bases outside the gene matches. In DNA form, the CDR3 reads TGTGCCAGCTCACTATCGGGACTAGCGGGAGGCTTTTATGGTGAGCAGTTCTTC. Amino acid sequence: CASSLSGLAGGFYGEQFF. The full variable domain, in which reference TRBV18 and TRBJ2-1 provide the parts outside the CDR3, is NAGVMQNPRHLVRRRGQEARLRCSPMKGHSHVYWYRQLPEEGLKFMVYLQKENIIDESGMPKERFSAEFPKEGPSILRIQQVVRGDSAAYFCASSLSGLAGGFYGEQFFGPGTRLTVL.

V and J are TRBV18 and TRBJ1-4; the D is unclear. The ends were cut back, 6 bases at V and 2 bases at J, with 10 bases in the middle. The CDR3 spans 14 residues. CDR1 is KGHSH, CDR2 LQKENI, per germline. This CDR3 is CASSQQQTNEKLFF. CDR3 DNA: TGTGCCAGCTCGCAACAACAGACTAATGAAAAACTGTTTTTT.

The rearrangement links TRBV7-9 to TRBJ1-4; D is possibly TRBD1 (5 bases). Trimming took 0 bases from V and 8 from J, leaving 13 bases between them. From germline, CDR1 is SEHNR and CDR2 FQNEAQ (reference sequence). The CDR3 consists of 15 residues. Here the CDR3 DNA reads TGTGCCAGCAGCTTAGCTATCAGGGTGGAGGAAAAACTGTTTTTT. Translating it yields CASSLAIRVEEKLFF.

The chain combines TRBV30 with TRBJ2-3; 7 nucleotides agree with TRBD2. Trimming took 2 bases from V and 0 from J; bases not matched to a gene: 5. Germline values: CDR1 GTSNPN, CDR2 SVGIG (reference sequence). The CDR3 totals 15 residues. CDR3 sequence: CAWSRGSGSTDTQYF. CDR3 sequence (DNA): TGTGCCTGGAGTAGGGGTAGCGGGAGCACAGATACGCAGTATTTT.

V usage is TRBV5-8 and J usage is TRBJ2-7; 10 bases are shared with TRBD2. The CDR3 sequence is 14 residues long. Per germline, CDR1 SGHTS and CDR2 YDEGEE. Trimming at V came to 4 bases and at J to 5 bases, leaving 6 bases not matched to a gene. The CDR3 here is CASSPGLAINEQYF. The CDR3, as DNA: TGTGCCAGCAGCCCGGGACTAGCGATCAACGAGCAGTACTTC.

This chain connects TRBV4-2 to TRBJ2-7; 7 positions agree with TRBD1. There are 16 residues in the CDR3. Per the germline V gene, CDR1 is LGHNA and CDR2 is YNFKEQ. Trimming cost V 0 bases and J 2 bases; bases outside gene matches: 7. DNA of the CDR3: TGTGCCAGCAGCCAAGAAATTGTGGGACAGACCTACGAGCAGTACTTC. This codes for CASSQEIVGQTYEQYF.

This clone was detected only a few times. The rearrangement links TRBV19 to TRBJ1-2; unclear D gene. Trimming removed 8 bases at V and 4 bases at J, with 23 bases between. The CDR3 is 16 residues long. Looked up from germline, CDR1 is LNHDA and CDR2 is SQIVND (reference sequence). The CDR3 bases are TGTGCCAGTGGGTTTAGCGTAGGGTACTTCGGCTATGGCTACACCTTC. This sequence encodes CASGFSVGYFGYGYTF.

CDR3 in amino acids: CASSENWAGGADTQYF. Written as DNA, the CDR3 is TGTGCCAGCAGTGAAAATTGGGCGGGAGGTGCAGATACGCAGTATTTT. The rearrangement links TRBV6-1 to TRBJ2-3; 8 nucleotides agree with TRBD2. CDR1 is MNHNS and CDR2 is SASEGT in the germline V gene. CDR3 size: 16 residues. The V segment lost 2 bases and the J segment 4 bases; nucleotides outside the gene matches: 8.

The rearrangement joins TRBV12-5 to TRBJ2-1; 7 positions agree with TRBD1. The germline V gene has CDR1 LGHNT and CDR2 FRNRAP. V was pared by 0 bases and J by 7 bases, with 18 bases of the junction left unmatched. The CDR3 is 19 amino acids. The CDR3 loop is CASGLVLDGTVGARNEQFF. CDR3 coding DNA: TGTGCTAGTGGTTTGGTACTTGATGGGACAGTGGGGGCAAGAAATGAGCAGTTCTTC. Looking up the rest from reference TRBV12-5 and TRBJ2-1 gives the full variable domain: DARVTQTPRHKVTEMGQEVTMRCQPILGHNTVFWYRQTMMQGLELLAYFRNRAPLDDSGMPKDRFSAEMPDATLATLKIQPSEPRDSAVYFCASGLVLDGTVGARNEQFFGPGTRLTVL.

The chain is built from TRBV30 and TRBJ1-2; D gene ambiguous. CDR1 and CDR2 from the germline V gene are GTSNPN and SVGIG (reference sequence). Trimming cost V 0 bases and J 4 bases, with 12 bases left between them. This CDR3 is 14 amino acids long. The CDR3 is CAWSVRPTSYGYTF. CDR3 DNA sequence: TGTGCCTGGAGTGTACGTCCAACGAGCTATGGCTACACCTTC. Based on the CDR3 plus reference TRBV30 and TRBJ1-2, the full variable domain is SQTIHQWPATLVQPVGSPLSLECTVEGTSNPNLYWYRQAAGRGLQLLFYSVGIGQISSEVPQNLSASRPQDRQFILSSKKLLLSDSGFYLCAWSVRPTSYGYTFGSGTRLTVV.